A single TCR beta chain is shown here with its context. Patients with alopecia areata provided lesional scalp punch biopsies as well as peripheral blood. The sample is drawn from a study of CD8+ T cells in alopecia areata. Extracted from the samples, RNA was reverse transcribed into cDNA to serve as the sequencing template. Libraries were prepared by immunoSEQ multiplex PCR; TCRdb keeps only in-frame clonotypes and omits some of them. The sample yields over 8,500 clones, around 63% seen once. V dropped 7 bases and J dropped 0 bases, with 13 bases sitting between them. The germline V gene has CDR1 LGHNT and CDR2 FRNRAP. The CDR3 spans 16 residues.

The chain employs TRBV12-5 and TRBJ2-6; D is uncertain. This TCR was sampled from a human donor with alopecia areata. Sequencing was done on a sample of skin. This CDR3 reads CASAPRVGSGANVLTF. The CDR3 coding sequence is TGTGCTAGTGCTCCACGAGTCGGCTCTGGGGCCAACGTCCTGACTTTC.